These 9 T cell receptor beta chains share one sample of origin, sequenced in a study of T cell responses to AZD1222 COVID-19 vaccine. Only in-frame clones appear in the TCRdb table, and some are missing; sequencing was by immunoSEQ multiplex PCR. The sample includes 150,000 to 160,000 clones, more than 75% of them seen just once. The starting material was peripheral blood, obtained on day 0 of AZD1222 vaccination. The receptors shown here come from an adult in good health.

This CDR3 is CASNGPESPLHF. CDR3 coding DNA: TGTGCCAGTAACGGTCCAGAGTCACCCCTCCACTTT. This chain connects TRBV2 to TRBJ1-6; D not resolved. Germline assignment: CDR1 SNHLY and CDR2 FYNNEI. The CDR3 loop spans 12 amino acids. Trimming removed 9 bases from V and 10 bases from J, with 13 bases in between. The full variable domain, with the rest looked up from reference TRBV2 and TRBJ1-6, is EPEVTQTPSHQVTQMGQEVILRCVPISNHLYFYWYRQILGQKVEFLVSFYNNEISEKSEIFDDQFSVERPDGSNFTLKIRSTKLEDSAMYFCASNGPESPLHFGNGTRLTVT.

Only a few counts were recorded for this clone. In DNA, the CDR3 is TGCGCCAGCCAGCCTTCCCGACAGTGGAACACTGAAGCTTTCTTT. It is translated as CASQPSRQWNTEAFF. This rearrangement joins TRBV5-1 to TRBJ1-1, with a weak D call TRBD1 (5 bases). This CDR3 spans 15 amino acids. Per germline, CDR1 SGHRS and CDR2 YFSETQ. The germline V and J ends were trimmed by 7 bases and 1 base, with 17 bases remaining between them. Supplemented by reference TRBV5-1 and TRBJ1-1, the full variable domain reads KAGVTQTPRYLIKTRGQQVTLSCSPISGHRSVSWYQQTPGQGLQFLFEYFSETQRNKGNFPGRFSGRQFSNSRSEMNVSTLELGDSALYLCASQPSRQWNTEAFFGQGTRLTVV.

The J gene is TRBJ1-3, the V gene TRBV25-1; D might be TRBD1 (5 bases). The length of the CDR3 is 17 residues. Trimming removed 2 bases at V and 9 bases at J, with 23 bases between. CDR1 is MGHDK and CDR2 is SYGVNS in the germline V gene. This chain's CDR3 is CASSERQGIVGEGTIYF. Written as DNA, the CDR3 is TGTGCCAGCAGTGAACGTCAGGGTATTGTTGGGGAGGGCACCATATATTTT.

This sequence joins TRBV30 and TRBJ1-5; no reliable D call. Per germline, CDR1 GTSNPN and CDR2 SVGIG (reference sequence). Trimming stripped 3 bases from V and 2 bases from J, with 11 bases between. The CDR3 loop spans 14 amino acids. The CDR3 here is CAWRGGQGNQPQHF. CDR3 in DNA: TGTGCCTGGAGGGGAGGGCAAGGCAATCAGCCCCAGCATTTT.

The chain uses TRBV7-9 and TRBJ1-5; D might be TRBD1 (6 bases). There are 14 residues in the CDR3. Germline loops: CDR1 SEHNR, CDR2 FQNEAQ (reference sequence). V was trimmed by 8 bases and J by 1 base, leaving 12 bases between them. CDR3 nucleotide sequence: TGTGCCAGCCGAAACCAGGGGAGCAATCAGCCCCAGCATTTT. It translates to CASRNQGSNQPQHF. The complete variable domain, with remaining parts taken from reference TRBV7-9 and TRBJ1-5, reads DTGVSQNPRHKITKRGQNVTFRCDPISEHNRLYWYRQTLGQGPEFLTYFQNEAQLEKSRLLSDRFSAERPKGSFSTLEIQRTEQGDSAMYLCASRNQGSNQPQHFGDGTRLSIL.

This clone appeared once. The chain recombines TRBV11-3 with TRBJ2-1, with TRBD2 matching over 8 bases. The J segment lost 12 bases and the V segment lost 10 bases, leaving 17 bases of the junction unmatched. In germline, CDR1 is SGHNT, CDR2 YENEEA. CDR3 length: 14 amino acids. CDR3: CAISPAGVLNRQFF. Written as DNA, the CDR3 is TGTGCCATCTCCCCAGCGGGAGTGTTAAATCGGCAGTTCTTC. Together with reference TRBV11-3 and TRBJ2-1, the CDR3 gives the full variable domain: EAGVVQSPRYKIIEKKQPVAFWCNPISGHNTLYWYLQNLGQGPELLIRYENEEAVDDSQLPKDRFSAERLKGVDSTLKIQPAELGDSAVYLCAISPAGVLNRQFFGPGTRLTVL.

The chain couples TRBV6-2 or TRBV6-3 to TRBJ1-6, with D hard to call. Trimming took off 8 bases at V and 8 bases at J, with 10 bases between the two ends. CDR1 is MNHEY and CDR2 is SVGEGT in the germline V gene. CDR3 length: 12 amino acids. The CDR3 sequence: CASCQLDSPLHF. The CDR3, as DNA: TGTGCCAGCTGCCAGCTGGATTCACCCCTCCACTTT.

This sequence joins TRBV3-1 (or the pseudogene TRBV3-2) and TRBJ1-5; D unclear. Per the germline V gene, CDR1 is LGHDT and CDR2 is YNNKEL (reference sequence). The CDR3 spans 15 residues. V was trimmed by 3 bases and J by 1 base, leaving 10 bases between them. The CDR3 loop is CASSQEAGSNQPQHF. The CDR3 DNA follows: TGTGCCAGCAGCCAGGAAGCGGGGAGCAATCAGCCCCAGCATTTT.

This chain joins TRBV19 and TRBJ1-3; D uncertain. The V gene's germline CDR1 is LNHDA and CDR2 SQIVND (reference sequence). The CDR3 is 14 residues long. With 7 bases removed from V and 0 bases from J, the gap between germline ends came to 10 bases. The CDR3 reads CASKGSGSGNTIYF. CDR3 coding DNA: TGTGCCAGTAAAGGATCTGGCTCTGGAAACACCATATATTTT.